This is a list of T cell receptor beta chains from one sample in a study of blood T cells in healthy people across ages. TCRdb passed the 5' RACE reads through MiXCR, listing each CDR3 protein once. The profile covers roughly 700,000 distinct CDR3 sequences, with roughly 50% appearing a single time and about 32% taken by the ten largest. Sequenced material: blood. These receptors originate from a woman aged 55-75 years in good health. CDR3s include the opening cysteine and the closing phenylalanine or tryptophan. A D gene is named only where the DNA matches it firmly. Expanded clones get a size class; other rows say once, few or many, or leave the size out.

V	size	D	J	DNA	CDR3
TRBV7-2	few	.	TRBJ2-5	TGTGCCAGCAGCGGCAAACAGACCCAGTACTTC	CASSGKQTQYF
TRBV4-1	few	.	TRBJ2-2	TGCGCCAGCAGCCCGAGACAGGAAGCGAACACCGGGGAGCTGTTTTTT	CASSPRQEANTGELFF
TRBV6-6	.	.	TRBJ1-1	TGTGCCAGCAGTTACTCTGCCTCGAACACTGAAGCTTTCTTT	CASSYSASNTEAFF
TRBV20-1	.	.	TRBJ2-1	TGCAGTGCTAGAATCGCCAAGAACAATGAGCAGTTCTTC	CSARIAKNNEQFF
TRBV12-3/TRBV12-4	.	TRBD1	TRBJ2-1	TGTGCCAGCAGTTTTCAGGGACAGGGAGCGGGCGAGCTCTACAATGAGCAGTTCTTC	CASSFQGQGAGELYNEQFF
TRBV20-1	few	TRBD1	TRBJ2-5	TGCAGTGCTGGGACAGTGAAAGAGACCCAGTACTTC	CSAGTVKETQYF
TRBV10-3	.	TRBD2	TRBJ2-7	TGTGCCATCAGTGAGGGGGGGGGCTACGAGCAGTACTTC	CAISEGGGYEQYF
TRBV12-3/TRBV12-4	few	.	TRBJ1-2	TGTGCCAGCAGTTTAGGGACGGACCTATATGGCTACACCTTC	CASSLGTDLYGYTF
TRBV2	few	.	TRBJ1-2	TGTGCCAGCAGACTCGGGGGGGACTATGGCTACACCTTC	CASRLGGDYGYTF
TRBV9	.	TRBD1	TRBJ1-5	TGTGCCAGCAGCGGGACAGGGGGCTTTGGGCCCCAGCATTTT	CASSGTGGFGPQHF
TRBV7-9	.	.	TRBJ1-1	TGTGCCAGCAGCTTAGTGGGCCCGAAGGTCCCTGAAGCTTTCTTT	CASSLVGPKVPEAFF
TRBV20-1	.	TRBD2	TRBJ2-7	TGCAGTGCTATTCGGGAGGGTTACGAGCAGTACTTC	CSAIREGYEQYF
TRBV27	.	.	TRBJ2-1	TGTGCCAGCAGTTTAAGACCGGTGGGAGTAGGGGATGAGCAGTTCTTC	CASSLRPVGVGDEQFF
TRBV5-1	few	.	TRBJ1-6	TGCGCCAGCAGCTTGGAAGGACAGTATAATTCACCCCTCCACTTT	CASSLEGQYNSPLHF
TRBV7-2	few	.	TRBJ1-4	TGTGCCACACCCCTCGAATCCGGGGTTCGAAATGAAAAACTGTTTTTT	CATPLESGVRNEKLFF
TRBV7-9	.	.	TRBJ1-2	TGTGCCAGCAGCTTTCAAGGGGGGAATGGCTACACCTTC	CASSFQGGNGYTF
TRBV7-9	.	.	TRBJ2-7	TGTGCCAGCAGCTTAGAGGCAAAAGGGCAGTACTTC	CASSLEAKGQYF
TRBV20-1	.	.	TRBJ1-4	TGCAGTACGGGGAGGGAGAGGCCTGATGAAAAACTGTTTTTT	CSTGRERPDEKLFF
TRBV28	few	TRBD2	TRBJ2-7	TGTGCCAGCAGTTTTCCCCAGAGCGGGGGAAGCTACGAGCAGTACTTC	CASSFPQSGGSYEQYF
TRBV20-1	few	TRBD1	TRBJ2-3	TGCAGTGCTAAGGGACAGGGGAACACAGATACGCAGTATTTT	CSAKGQGNTDTQYF
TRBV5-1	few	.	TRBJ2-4	TGCGCCAGCAGCTTGTTCGAGGGAGTCGAAAACATTCAGTACTTC	CASSLFEGVENIQYF
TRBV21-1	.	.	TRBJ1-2	TGTGCCAGCAGCAAGGCGGACAGGGCGACGTTGGGCTATGGCTACACCTTC	CASSKADRATLGYGYTF
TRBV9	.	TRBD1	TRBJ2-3	TGTGCCAGCAGCGCCGGGACAGGGGGCTCTGAGACAGATACGCAGTATTTT	CASSAGTGGSETDTQYF
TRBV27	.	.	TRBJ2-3	TGTGCCAGCAGTTCACTAGCTATCGCAGATACGCAGTATTTT	CASSSLAIADTQYF
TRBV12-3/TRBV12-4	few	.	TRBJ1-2	TGTGCCAGCAGTTTAGCATCCGACGGGAGCTATGGCTACACCTTC	CASSLASDGSYGYTF
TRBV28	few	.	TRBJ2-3	TGTGCCAGCAGTTTTGAGGGTTCCACAGATACGCAGTATTTT	CASSFEGSTDTQYF
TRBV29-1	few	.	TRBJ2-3	TGCAGCGTTGGGGTGGGACCGCACAACACAGATACGCAGTATTTT	CSVGVGPHNTDTQYF
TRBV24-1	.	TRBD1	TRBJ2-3	TGTGCCACCAGTGAAAACGGACAGGGCCCCTTGGATACGCAGTATTTT	CATSENGQGPLDTQYF
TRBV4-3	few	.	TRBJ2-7	TGCGCCAGCAGCCAAGTCGGAGTCGGGGGCGAGCAGTACTTC	CASSQVGVGGEQYF
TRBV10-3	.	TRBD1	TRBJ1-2	TGTGCCATCAGTGAGCAGGACAGGGGAGATGGCTACACCTTC	CAISEQDRGDGYTF
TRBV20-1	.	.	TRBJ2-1	TGCAGTGCCACGGGGCCACCTTACAATGAGCAGTTCTTC	CSATGPPYNEQFF
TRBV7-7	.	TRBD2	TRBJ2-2	TGTGCCAGCAGCGTTGGACTAGGTCTGGCCGGGGAGCTGTTTTTT	CASSVGLGLAGELFF
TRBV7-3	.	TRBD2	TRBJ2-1	TGTGCCAGCAGCCCCTCCAGCGGGAACAATGAGCAGTTCTTC	CASSPSSGNNEQFF
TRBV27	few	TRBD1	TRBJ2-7	TGTGCCAGCAGTCTCAGACAGGGGGTCTCCTACGAGCAGTACTTC	CASSLRQGVSYEQYF
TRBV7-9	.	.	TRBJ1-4	TGTGCCAGCAGCCGGGACGTACCTGAAAAACTGTTTTTT	CASSRDVPEKLFF
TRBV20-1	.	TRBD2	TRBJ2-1	TGCAGTGCTATACTAGCGGGACTAAACAATGAGCAGTTCTTC	CSAILAGLNNEQFF
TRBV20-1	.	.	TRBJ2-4	TGCAGTGCCGCCCCGAGGGAACCCAAAAACATTCAGTACTTC	CSAAPREPKNIQYF
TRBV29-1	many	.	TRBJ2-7	TGCAGCGTTACCGGGACAACGAATTACGAGCAGTACTTC	CSVTGTTNYEQYF
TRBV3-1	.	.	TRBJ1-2	TGTGCCAGCAGCCCGGCCGGGCACGCTGCAGGGGATGGCTACACCTTC	CASSPAGHAAGDGYTF